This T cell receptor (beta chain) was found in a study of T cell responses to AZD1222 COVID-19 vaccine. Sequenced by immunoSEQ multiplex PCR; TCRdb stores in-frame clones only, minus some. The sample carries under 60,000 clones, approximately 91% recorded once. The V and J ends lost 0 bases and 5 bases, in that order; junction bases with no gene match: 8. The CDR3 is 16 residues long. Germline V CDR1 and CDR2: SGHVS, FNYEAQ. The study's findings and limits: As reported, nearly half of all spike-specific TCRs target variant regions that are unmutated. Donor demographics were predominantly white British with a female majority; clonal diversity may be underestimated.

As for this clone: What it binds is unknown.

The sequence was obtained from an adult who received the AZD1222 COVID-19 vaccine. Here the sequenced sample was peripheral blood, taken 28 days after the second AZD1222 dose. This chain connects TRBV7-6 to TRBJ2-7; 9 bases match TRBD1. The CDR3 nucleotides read TGTGCCAGCAGCTTAGCACCGGGACAGGGTCTCGACGAGCAGTACTTC. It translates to CASSLAPGQGLDEQYF.